This TCR beta chain appears in the sequencing data of a study of T cell responses to AZD1222 COVID-19 vaccine. Study results and caveats: Mostly white British, mostly female donors; authors suggested clonal diversity may be underestimated. AZD1222 recipients seropositive at baseline numbered only 5 to 7. In all cases, repertoires were sampled only after the peak T cell response.

J was trimmed by 1 base and V by 0 bases; bases with no gene match: 7. Germline assignment: CDR1 SGDLS and CDR2 YYNGEE. This CDR3 has 17 amino acids. Comment on this clone: Its antigen is not known.

Data came from immunoSEQ multiplex PCR; TCRdb stores just in-frame clones and leaves some out. The top ten clones hold roughly 13% of a sample with 110,000 or so clones, 88% of them seen once. The V and J genes are TRBV9 and TRBJ2-5; TRBD1 matches at 9 bases. The source is an adult in good health. The sample was peripheral blood, taken on day 0 of MenACWY control vaccination. CDR3 in amino acids: CASSVAATGGSQETQYF. In nucleotides, the CDR3 is TGTGCCAGCAGCGTAGCAGCGACAGGGGGGAGCCAAGAGACCCAGTACTTC.